Following are 14 T cell receptor beta chains from one sample sequenced in a study of T cell repertoires in cytomegalovirus infection. No antigen has been assigned to these receptors. TCRdb reanalysed the reads using MiXCR and keeps one entry per CDR3 protein. The repertoire holds around 360,000 distinct CDR3 sequences, about a third seen once, with roughly 14% in the top ten. The sequenced sample was cultured PBMCs, obtained from culture after CMV antigen stimulation. These receptors originate from a human donor in good health (CMV status not recorded). Some clones in this sample may be carry-over from other donors' samples.

In its sample, this clonotype was seen many times. The chain joins TRBV7-2 to TRBJ2-5, with D unclear. Germline V CDR1 and CDR2: SGHTA, FQGNSA. Trimming removed 2 bases at V and 5 bases at J, with 9 bases between. The CDR3 is made up of 13 amino acids. The CDR3 region has the DNA TGTGCCAGCAGCTTAAGGCTCATGGAGACCCAGTACTTC. Protein sequence: CASSLRLMETQYF.

The chain employs TRBV28 and TRBJ1-1; unclear D gene. This CDR3 is 13 amino acids long. Germline CDR1 reads MDHEN; CDR2 reads SYDVKM. V lost 6 bases to trimming and J lost 4 bases, with 12 bases between them. CDR3 in amino acids: CASRVLGGTEAFF. The CDR3 bases are TGTGCCAGCAGGGTGTTGGGAGGCACTGAAGCTTTCTTT.

The sample holds a few counts of this clonotype. One end of the junction is discordant with germline, which a read error may explain. The V and J genes are TRBV7-6 and TRBJ2-3, with TRBD2 matching 9 bases. From germline, CDR1 is SGHVS and CDR2 FNYEAQ. The CDR3 totals 14 residues. The CDR3 coding sequence is TGTGCCAGCAGCATAGCGGGAGCCCGGGGTACGCAGTATTTT. Translating it yields CASSIAGARGTQYF. The full variable domain, rest sourced from reference TRBV7-6 and TRBJ2-3, is GAGVSQSPRYKVTKRGQDVALRCDPISGHVSLYWYRQALGQGPEFLTYFNYEAQQDKSGLPNDRFSAERPEGSISTLTIQRTEQRDSAMYRCASSIAGARGTQYFGPGTRLTVL.

In this sample, this clonotype turned up many times. The CDR3 is CASSRGDTGELFF. CDR3 nucleotide sequence: TGTGCCAGTAGTCGAGGGGACACCGGGGAGCTGTTTTTT. The chain combines TRBV19 with TRBJ2-2; D may correspond to TRBD1 or TRBD2 (5 bases each). Germline V gene lookup returns CDR1 LNHDA and CDR2 SQIVND (reference sequence). V gave up 5 bases and J gave up 3 bases, with 7 bases separating them. This CDR3 contains 13 residues.

The chain joins TRBV6-6 to TRBJ1-3; D is ambiguous. The V gene's germline CDR1 is MNHNY and CDR2 SVGAGI (reference sequence). The CDR3 has 14 residues. Trimming stripped 4 bases from V and 0 bases from J, with 7 bases between. CDR3 sequence (DNA): TGTGCCAGCAGTTGGGATTCCTCTGGAAACACCATATATTTT. Amino acids: CASSWDSSGNTIYF.

V is TRBV19 and J is TRBJ1-2, with D tentatively TRBD1 (5 bases). V was clipped by 0 bases and J by 8 bases, with 13 bases between them. This CDR3 region has 14 residues. Germline V CDR1 and CDR2: LNHDA, SQIVND (reference sequence). CDR3 sequence (DNA): TGTGCCAGTAGTATAGAGGCAGGGCTTCGGGGCTACACCTTC. Encoded protein: CASSIEAGLRGYTF.

V is TRBV7-8 and J is TRBJ2-5; 8 nucleotides agree with TRBD1. This CDR3 region has 15 residues. The V gene's germline CDR1 is SGHVS and CDR2 FQNEAQ. Germline trimming cut 5 bases from V and 0 bases from J; bases unmatched to any gene: 5. The chain's CDR3 is CASSPGQGNQETQYF. The CDR3 DNA sequence: TGTGCCAGCAGCCCCGGACAGGGAAACCAAGAGACCCAGTACTTC.

This clonotype has more than one count but fewer than ten. The chain has TRBV7-9 and TRBJ2-5; TRBD1 might be the D (6 bases). The CDR3 covers 13 residues. V lost 8 bases and J 4 bases, leaving 14 bases between the germline ends. Germline V gene data show CDR1 as SEHNR and CDR2 as FQNEAQ (reference sequence). CDR3 in amino acids: CASGKGTRETQYF. The DNA for the CDR3 is TGTGCCAGCGGTAAAGGGACAAGAGAGACCCAGTACTTC.

V and J are TRBV19 and TRBJ2-1; TRBD2 is a possible D gene (5 bases). Trimming shortened V by 3 bases and J by 0 bases, and 9 bases separated the two germline ends. The germline gives CDR1 LNHDA, CDR2 SQIVND (reference sequence). The CDR3 sequence is 15 residues long. CDR3 sequence: CASSIATTSYNEQFF. Written as DNA, the CDR3 is TGTGCCAGTAGTATCGCGACTACCTCCTACAATGAGCAGTTCTTC.

This clonotype was counted many times. V is TRBV6-6 and J is TRBJ2-1, with D perhaps assigned TRBD1 or TRBD2 (5 bases each). In germline, CDR1 is MNHNY, CDR2 SVGAGI (reference sequence). The germline V and J ends were trimmed by 2 bases and 8 bases, with 10 bases remaining between them. The CDR3 is 13 residues long. The CDR3 loop reads CASSYIRDHEQFF. CDR3 DNA: TGTGCCAGCAGTTACATCAGGGACCATGAGCAGTTCTTC.

This clonotype was seen many times. The V call is TRBV7-2, the J call TRBJ2-3; no clear D gene. CDR3 length: 13 amino acids. CDR1 and CDR2 from the germline V gene are SGHTA and FQGNSA. Between the trimmed V and J ends, which lost 1 base and 4 bases, there was a span of 6 bases. In DNA form, the CDR3 reads TGTGCCAGCAGCTTAGTCGTAGCAGATACGCAGTATTTT. Its translation: CASSLVVADTQYF.

The V call is TRBV18, the J call TRBJ2-7; D may be TRBD1 (5 bases). The germline CDR1 and CDR2 sequences are KGHSH and LQKENI. V was clipped by 2 bases and J by 5 bases, with 16 bases between them. The CDR3 extends over 15 amino acids. The CDR3 region has the DNA TGTGCCAGCTCACCATCATCTCAGGGTAACGACGAGCAGTACTTC. It codes for CASSPSSQGNDEQYF.

This chain connects TRBV5-1 to TRBJ2-3; D is undetermined. Germline-derived CDR1 and CDR2 are SGHRS and YFSETQ. The CDR3 is 14 residues long. V lost 3 bases and J 1 base, leaving 9 bases between the germline ends. In DNA form, the CDR3 reads TGCGCCAGCAGCTGGGTATTCCGCACAGATACGCAGTATTTT. This encodes CASSWVFRTDTQYF.

This chain joins TRBV4-3 and TRBJ2-1, with TRBD2 identical over 7 bases. The CDR3 has 18 residues. Germline-derived CDR1 and CDR2 are LGHNA and YSLEER. Unmatched junction bases numbered 17, after V lost 1 base and J lost 8 bases. CDR3 region: CASSQGAGGLVGFDEQFF. CDR3 sequence (DNA): TGCGCCAGCAGCCAAGGGGCAGGAGGACTAGTGGGTTTTGATGAGCAGTTCTTC.